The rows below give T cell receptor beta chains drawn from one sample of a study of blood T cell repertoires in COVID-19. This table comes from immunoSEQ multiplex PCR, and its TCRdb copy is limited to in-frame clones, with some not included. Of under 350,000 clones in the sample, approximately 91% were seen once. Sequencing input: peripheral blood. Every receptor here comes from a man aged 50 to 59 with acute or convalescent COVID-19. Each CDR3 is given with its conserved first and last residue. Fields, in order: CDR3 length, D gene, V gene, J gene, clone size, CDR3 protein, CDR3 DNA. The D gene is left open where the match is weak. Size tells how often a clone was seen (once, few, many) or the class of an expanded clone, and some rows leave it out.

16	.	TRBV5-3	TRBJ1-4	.	CARSSFGGGTNEKLFF	TGTGCCAGAAGCTCCTTCGGGGGGGGCACTAATGAAAAACTGTTTTTT
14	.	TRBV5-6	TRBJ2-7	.	CASSPQGPSYEQYF	TGTGCCAGCAGCCCGCAGGGGCCATCCTACGAGCAGTACTTC
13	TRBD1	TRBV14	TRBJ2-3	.	CASRRIGTDMQYF	TGTGCCAGCAGGCGGATCGGGACAGATATGCAGTATTTT
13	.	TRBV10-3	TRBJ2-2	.	CAISSPGSGELFF	TGTGCCATCTCCTCCCCGGGATCCGGGGAGCTGTTTTTT
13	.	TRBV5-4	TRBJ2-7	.	CASSWEMGYEQYF	TGTGCCAGCAGCTGGGAGATGGGGTACGAGCAGTACTTC
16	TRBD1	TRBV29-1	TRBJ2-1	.	CSVEKRDRGAYNEQFF	TGCAGCGTTGAAAAGAGGGACAGGGGGGCTTACAATGAGCAGTTCTTC
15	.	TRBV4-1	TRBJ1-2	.	CASSPSGRGTYGYTF	TGCGCCAGCAGCCCCTCCGGGAGGGGAACCTATGGCTACACCTTC
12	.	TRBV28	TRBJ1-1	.	CASSTGPTGAFF	TGTGCCAGCAGTACAGGACCCACGGGAGCTTTCTTT
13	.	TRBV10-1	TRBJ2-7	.	CASGGAGRYEQYF	TGCGCCAGCGGCGGGGCAGGGAGGTACGAGCAGTACTTC
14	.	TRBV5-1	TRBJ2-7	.	CASSLIPSSYEQYF	TGCGCCAGCAGCTTGATCCCGAGCTCCTACGAGCAGTACTTC
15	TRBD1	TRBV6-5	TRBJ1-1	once	CASSSPTGGFSEAFF	TGTGCCAGCAGTTCCCCGACAGGGGGATTCTCTGAAGCTTTCTTT
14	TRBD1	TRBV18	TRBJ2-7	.	CASSIGQGGYEQYF	TGTGCCAGCTCGATCGGACAGGGAGGCTACGAGCAGTACTTC
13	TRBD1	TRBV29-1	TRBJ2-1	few	CSVTGGASREQFF	TGCAGCGTTACAGGGGGCGCGAGTCGGGAGCAGTTCTTC
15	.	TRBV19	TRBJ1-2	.	CASSSPGQSDYGYTF	TGTGCCAGTAGTAGTCCGGGACAAAGCGACTATGGCTACACCTTC
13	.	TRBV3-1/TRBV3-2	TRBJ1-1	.	CASSLRPEAEAFF	TGTGCCAGCAGCCTACGGCCAGAGGCTGAAGCTTTCTTT
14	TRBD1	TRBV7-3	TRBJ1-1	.	CASSLTRGGPEAFF	TGTGCCAGCAGCTTAACAAGAGGGGGCCCTGAAGCTTTCTTT
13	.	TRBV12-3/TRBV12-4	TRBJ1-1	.	CASSPVVNTEAFF	TGTGCCAGCAGTCCAGTGGTGAACACTGAAGCTTTCTTT
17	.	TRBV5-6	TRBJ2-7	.	CASSLAGGGQTLYEQYF	TGTGCCAGCAGCTTGGCCGGGGGTGGGCAGACACTTTACGAGCAGTACTTC
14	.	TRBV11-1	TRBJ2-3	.	CASSPRRGGDTQYF	TGTGCCAGCAGCCCCCGAAGGGGGGGGGATACGCAGTATTTT
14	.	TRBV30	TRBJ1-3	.	CAWSFDSSGNTIYF	TGTGCCTGGAGTTTCGACAGCTCTGGAAACACCATATATTTT
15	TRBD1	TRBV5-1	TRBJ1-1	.	CASSLSRGPNTEAFF	TGCGCCAGCAGCTTGTCCAGGGGGCCGAACACTGAAGCTTTCTTT
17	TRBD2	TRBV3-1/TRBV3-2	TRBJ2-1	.	CASSHGRRSGGDNEQFF	TGTGCCAGCAGCCACGGCCGGAGGAGCGGGGGGGACAATGAGCAGTTCTTC
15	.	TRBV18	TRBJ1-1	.	CASSVQGGVDTEAFF	TGTGCCAGCTCAGTCCAGGGTGGTGTGGACACTGAAGCTTTCTTT
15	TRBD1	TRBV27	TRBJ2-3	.	CASSPRGFAVDTQYF	TGTGCCAGCAGTCCCAGGGGGTTTGCGGTTGATACGCAGTATTTT